Presented here are 31 T cell receptor beta chains from one specimen sequenced in a study of T cells in Graves' hyperthyroidism and ophthalmopathy. What was amplified from RNA transcripts were TCR beta CDR3 regions. Initially, a first-round RT-PCR of the TCR CDR3 employed the HTBI primer set. MiXCR, applied by TCRdb to the multiplex PCR reads, yields one record per CDR3 protein. The sample includes 450,000 to 600,000 distinct CDR3 sequences, less than 20% of them seen just once. The sample taken for sequencing was blood. The receptors here all came from a man aged 35-49 years with Graves' ophthalmopathy.

This clonotype was detected a few times. The rearrangement uses TRBV7-2 and TRBJ2-1, with TRBD2 matching 10 bases. Losses at the gene ends were 5 bases for V and 10 bases for J; bases not matched to a gene: 11. The CDR3 contains 15 residues. CDR1 SGHTA and CDR2 FQGNSA come from the germline V gene. The DNA of the CDR3 is TGTGCCAGCAGCCCCCTAGCGGGGGCCACAGGGGAGCAGTTCTTC. Translated: CASSPLAGATGEQFF.

In its sample, this clonotype was seen many times. The chain joins TRBV7-8 to TRBJ2-7; D gene ambiguous. The V end lost 4 bases, the J end lost 1 base, and 20 bases lay between the germline ends. Germline CDR1 SGHVS, CDR2 FQNEAQ. The CDR3 has 17 amino acids. The CDR3 sequence: CASSSVGWDTASYEQYF. CDR3 nucleotides: TGTGCCAGCAGCTCGGTGGGGTGGGATACGGCGTCCTACGAGCAGTACTTC.

The chain uses TRBV7-9 and TRBJ2-3; no firm D call. The CDR3 extends over 15 amino acids. V was pared by 5 bases and J by 0 bases, with 12 bases between. Germline values: CDR1 SEHNR, CDR2 FQNEAQ (reference sequence). In nucleotides, the CDR3 is TGTGCCAGCAGCACGGACCTGCTAAGCACAGATACGCAGTATTTT. Translated, it gives CASSTDLLSTDTQYF.

This clonotype occurred a few times. V and J are TRBV19 and TRBJ1-4, with 8 bases that match TRBD1. Germline V gene data show CDR1 as LNHDA and CDR2 as SQIVND (reference sequence). The V gene end was trimmed by 8 bases and the J gene end by 6 bases; junction bases not matched to a gene: 11. This CDR3 is 15 amino acids long. CDR3: CASGKLTGVDEKLFF. In DNA form, the CDR3 reads TGTGCCAGTGGAAAACTGACAGGGGTGGATGAAAAACTGTTTTTT.

The chain uses TRBV5-1 and TRBJ2-7; no clear D. The CDR3 consists of 15 residues. V lost 0 bases and J 5 bases, leaving 15 bases between the germline ends. Germline loops: CDR1 SGHRS, CDR2 YFSETQ. The CDR3 region has the DNA TGCGCCAGCAGCTTGGAGGCAGTTAATCCCAACGAGCAGTACTTC. Its translation is CASSLEAVNPNEQYF. The full variable domain, completed using reference TRBV5-1 and TRBJ2-7, is KAGVTQTPRYLIKTRGQQVTLSCSPISGHRSVSWYQQTPGQGLQFLFEYFSETQRNKGNFPGRFSGRQFSNSRSEMNVSTLELGDSALYLCASSLEAVNPNEQYFGPGTRLTVT.

This sequence joins TRBV7-9 and TRBJ2-5, with D perhaps assigned TRBD1 or TRBD2 (5 bases each). Trimming left V 6 bases short and J 7 bases short, with 15 bases between. Looked up from germline, CDR1 is SEHNR and CDR2 is FQNEAQ (reference sequence). The CDR3 totals 13 residues. CDR3 in DNA: TGTGCCAGCAGGTCCGGGGCCTTAGGGACCCAGTACTTC. Amino acid sequence: CASRSGALGTQYF. The full variable domain, its missing parts supplied by reference TRBV7-9 and TRBJ2-5, is DTGVSQNPRHKITKRGQNVTFRCDPISEHNRLYWYRQTLGQGPEFLTYFQNEAQLEKSRLLSDRFSAERPKGSFSTLEIQRTEQGDSAMYLCASRSGALGTQYFGPGTRLLVL.

The table lists this clonotype with a few counts. The chain uses TRBV5-1 and TRBJ1-1; D is possibly TRBD1 (5 bases). The germline CDR1 and CDR2 sequences are SGHRS and YFSETQ. The V gene lost 2 bases and the J gene lost 4 bases, with 15 bases spanning the gap. The CDR3 contains 15 residues. CDR3: CASSFKGHSSTEAFF. DNA for the CDR3: TGCGCCAGCAGCTTCAAAGGACATTCGTCCACTGAAGCTTTCTTT.

V is TRBV6-1 and J is TRBJ1-2, with TRBD1 matching over 9 bases. The CDR3 totals 14 residues. CDR1 MNHNS and CDR2 SASEGT come from the germline V gene. Germline trimming cut 6 bases from V and 3 bases from J; bases unmatched to any gene: 5. CDR3 in DNA: TGTGCCAGCAGGTCGGGACAGGGATACTATGGCTACACCTTC. Its protein product is CASRSGQGYYGYTF.

The chain employs TRBV18 and TRBJ1-1; 8 bases align to TRBD1. From germline, CDR1 is KGHSH and CDR2 LQKENI. The CDR3 has 14 residues. The J segment lost 5 bases and the V segment lost 6 bases, leaving 8 bases of the junction unmatched. The CDR3, as DNA: TGTGCCAGCTCCCCCGGGGACAGGAGGACTGAAGCTTTCTTT. Protein product: CASSPGDRRTEAFF.

This clonotype was picked up a small number of times. The gene calls are TRBV12-3 or TRBV12-4 and TRBJ1-3; possibly TRBD1 for D (6 bases). V dropped 1 base and J dropped 0 bases, with 16 bases sitting between them. This CDR3 comprises 18 residues. CDR3 amino acids: CASSLGRLRDNSGNTIYF. In DNA form, the CDR3 reads TGTGCCAGCAGTTTAGGAAGGTTACGGGACAACTCTGGAAACACCATATATTTT.

Many counts were recorded for this clonotype. The chain has TRBV30 and TRBJ1-1, with unresolved D. Germline V gene data show CDR1 as GTSNPN and CDR2 as SVGIG (reference sequence). This CDR3 is built from 11 residues. V dropped 5 bases and J dropped 1 base, with 5 bases sitting between them. CDR3 DNA sequence: TGTGCCTGGTGGTCGAACACTGAAGCTTTCTTT. Amino acids: CAWWSNTEAFF.

The rearrangement joins TRBV7-2 to TRBJ2-1; 10 bases map to TRBD2. The CDR3 is 18 amino acids. J was trimmed by 8 bases and V by 4 bases; bases with no gene match: 17. The germline CDR1 and CDR2 sequences are SGHTA and FQGNSA. The CDR3 here is CASSSPHEASGRGHEQFF. DNA for the CDR3: TGTGCCAGCAGCTCACCCCACGAGGCTAGCGGGAGAGGGCATGAGCAGTTCTTC.

This clonotype was recorded at least ten times. The chain combines TRBV2 with TRBJ2-7; no firm D call. CDR3 size: 10 residues. CDR1 is SNHLY, CDR2 FYNNEI, per germline. Deletions cut 5 bases from V and 4 bases from J, with 3 bases between. The CDR3 nucleotides read TGTGCCAGCAGTTCGTACGAGCAGTACTTC. This codes for CASSSYEQYF.

The chain is built from TRBV7-9 and TRBJ2-3; D unclear. CDR3 size: 13 residues. Germline CDR1 reads SEHNR; CDR2 reads FQNEAQ (reference sequence). V was trimmed by 6 bases and J by 2 bases, leaving 9 bases between them. The CDR3 DNA follows: TGTGCCAGCAGAACTTCATACACAGATACGCAGTATTTT. It specifies CASRTSYTDTQYF.

The sample holds a few counts of this clonotype. The genes are TRBV20-1 and TRBJ2-5; 10 bases are shared with TRBD2. There are 16 residues in the CDR3. Trimming cost V 0 bases and J 2 bases; bases outside gene matches: 6. In germline, CDR1 is DFQATT, CDR2 SNEGSKA (reference sequence). The CDR3 here is CSARDHKRGGQETQYF. The CDR3 DNA reads TGCAGTGCTAGAGATCATAAGCGGGGGGGACAAGAGACCCAGTACTTC.

This clonotype was recorded a few times. V gene TRBV29-1 combines with J gene TRBJ2-2, with 7 bases matching TRBD2. Germline CDR1 is SQVTM and CDR2 is ANQGSEA. Losses at the gene ends were 4 bases for V and 2 bases for J; bases not matched to a gene: 4. There are 14 residues in the CDR3. This CDR3 is CSVGLAHNTGELFF. The CDR3 DNA reads as TGCAGCGTTGGACTAGCACATAACACCGGGGAGCTGTTTTTT.

This clonotype was seen more than once but under ten times. The gene calls are TRBV20-1 and TRBJ2-2, with 15 bases that match TRBD2. CDR3 size: 17 residues. V dropped 6 bases and J dropped 4; count of bases not matched to a gene: 9. Germline-derived CDR1 and CDR2 are DFQATT and SNEGSKA (reference sequence). The CDR3 reads CSASQGLAGGRTGELFF. CDR3 in DNA: TGCAGTGCCTCTCAGGGACTAGCGGGAGGTCGCACCGGGGAGCTGTTTTTT.

The J gene is TRBJ1-3, the V gene TRBV5-6; 8 nucleotides align to TRBD1. The CDR3 runs to 14 residues. Germline CDR1 SGHDT, CDR2 YYEEEE. Trimming at V came to 3 bases and at J to 4 bases, leaving 3 bases not matched to a gene. The DNA of the CDR3 is TGTGCCAGCAGCTCCAACAGGGGGGGAAACACCATATATTTT. Protein sequence: CASSSNRGGNTIYF.

This clonotype came up a few times. The chain has TRBV10-3 and TRBJ2-2; 13 bases match TRBD2. After removal of 8 bases from V and 0 bases from J, the junction contained 3 bases not matched to a gene. Germline assignment: CDR1 ENHRY and CDR2 SYGVKD. This CDR3 comprises 16 residues. CDR3 sequence (DNA): TGTGCCATCCAGACTAGCGGGGGGCCGAACACCGGGGAGCTGTTTTTT. Translation gives CAIQTSGGPNTGELFF.

This clonotype was seen repeatedly, ten times or more. The gene calls are TRBV11-2 and TRBJ2-3; D call uncertain. This CDR3 spans 13 amino acids. Germline-derived CDR1 and CDR2 are SGHAT and FQNNGV. V dropped 5 bases and J dropped 6 bases, with 12 bases sitting between them. The CDR3 coding sequence is TGTGCCAGCAGCCTTCGAACAATGGATACGCAGTATTTT. Residues: CASSLRTMDTQYF.

The sample holds a few counts of this clonotype. V and J are TRBV19 and TRBJ1-1, with D unclear. The CDR3 length is 14 residues. The V end was cut by 4 bases, the J end by 0 bases, with 9 bases between. The germline CDR1 and CDR2 sequences are LNHDA and SQIVND (reference sequence). The CDR3 region is CASSNSFMNTEAFF. The CDR3 DNA follows: TGTGCCAGTAGTAACAGTTTCATGAACACTGAAGCTTTCTTT.

This sequence joins TRBV5-1 and TRBJ1-6; unclear D gene. This CDR3 is 13 amino acids long. Looked up from germline, CDR1 is SGHRS and CDR2 is YFSETQ. Trimming removed 0 bases at V and 14 bases at J, with 12 bases between. CDR3 sequence (DNA): TGCGCCAGCAGCTTGGGCGGGGAGTCGGCCCTCCACTTT. Translated, it gives CASSLGGESALHF.

This clonotype has ten or more counts. The chain links TRBV20-1 to TRBJ2-7; 8 bases map to TRBD2. After removal of 6 bases from V and 5 bases from J, the junction contained 9 bases not matched to a gene. The CDR3 has 13 residues. Germline CDR1 and CDR2: DFQATT and SNEGSKA (reference sequence). CDR3 region: CSAPRGGLNEQYF. CDR3 DNA sequence: TGCAGTGCCCCTCGGGGGGGCCTCAACGAGCAGTACTTC.

This sequence joins TRBV2 and TRBJ2-1, with 7 bases identical to TRBD1. The CDR3 consists of 15 residues. The J segment lost 4 bases and the V segment lost 4 bases, leaving 7 bases of the junction unmatched. The germline gives CDR1 SNHLY, CDR2 FYNNEI. CDR3 region: CASSGSTGSYNEQFF. In DNA, the CDR3 is TGTGCCAGCAGTGGGTCGACAGGGTCTTACAATGAGCAGTTCTTC. The variable domain in full, with the rest retrieved from reference TRBV2 and TRBJ2-1, is EPEVTQTPSHQVTQMGQEVILRCVPISNHLYFYWYRQILGQKVEFLVSFYNNEISEKSEIFDDQFSVERPDGSNFTLKIRSTKLEDSAMYFCASSGSTGSYNEQFFGPGTRLTVL.

This sequence joins TRBV27 and TRBJ1-1; TRBD1 aligns across 11 bases. Germline CDR1 and CDR2: MNHEY and SMNVEV (reference sequence). This CDR3 region has 16 residues. V was pared by 6 bases and J by 4 bases, with 10 bases of the junction left unmatched. Here the CDR3 reads CASRTSGTGGGTEAFF. The CDR3 bases are TGTGCCAGCAGAACGAGTGGGACAGGGGGGGGCACTGAAGCTTTCTTT.

As DNA, the CDR3 is TGTGCCAGCAGCGCCCACCGAGGTGAGCGGGAGTCCTCCTACAATGAGCAGTTCTTC. This codes for CASSAHRGERESSYNEQFF. V gene TRBV7-6 combines with J gene TRBJ2-1; 8 nucleotides align to TRBD2. Germline CDR1 is SGHVS and CDR2 is FNYEAQ. The CDR3 extends over 19 amino acids. The trim removed 5 bases at V and 0 bases at J, leaving 15 bases unmatched.

The rearrangement links TRBV7-3 to TRBJ1-6; D unclear. The germline gives CDR1 SGHTA, CDR2 FQGTGA. V was cut by 1 base and J by 7 bases, with 14 bases left in between. The CDR3 totals 16 residues. CDR3 in amino acids: CASSLIGGSSNSPLHF. The CDR3 DNA reads as TGTGCCAGCAGCTTAATAGGAGGGAGTTCGAATTCACCCCTCCACTTT.

The chain uses TRBV15 and TRBJ2-3, with D unresolved. The CDR3 consists of 14 residues. V lost 6 bases and J 5 bases, leaving 15 bases between the germline ends. CDR1 is LNHNV and CDR2 is YYDKDF in the germline V gene (reference sequence). CDR3 coding DNA: TGTGCCACCAGACCCAGGTGGGATAAAGATACGCAGTATTTT. This sequence encodes CATRPRWDKDTQYF. The variable domain in full, with the rest retrieved from reference TRBV15 and TRBJ2-3, is DAMVIQNPRYQVTQFGKPVTLSCSQTLNHNVMYWYQQKSSQAPKLLFHYYDKDFNNEADTPDNFQSRRPNTSFCFLDIRSPGLGDTAMYLCATRPRWDKDTQYFGPGTRLTVL.

The sample holds many counts of this clonotype. J is TRBJ2-1 and V is TRBV5-1; the match to TRBD2 covers 8 bases. Germline V CDR1 and CDR2: SGHRS, YFSETQ. CDR3 length: 15 residues. V lost 7 bases to trimming and J lost 10 bases; unmatched junction nucleotides: 16. Here the CDR3 DNA reads TGCGCCAGCGGGGCCTGGAGCGGGAGATCAGAAGAGCAGTTCTTC. As protein: CASGAWSGRSEEQFF.

V and J are TRBV11-3 and TRBJ2-2, with D possibly being TRBD2 (5 bases). Trimming pared 2 bases from V and 7 bases from J, leaving 8 bases between. The CDR3 length is 13 residues. CDR1 is SGHNT, CDR2 YENEEA, per germline. As DNA, the CDR3 is TGTGCCAGCAGCTTAATGGCGGGCGGGGAGCTGTTTTTT. Translating gives CASSLMAGGELFF. The variable domain in full, with the rest retrieved from reference TRBV11-3 and TRBJ2-2, is EAGVVQSPRYKIIEKKQPVAFWCNPISGHNTLYWYLQNLGQGPELLIRYENEEAVDDSQLPKDRFSAERLKGVDSTLKIQPAELGDSAVYLCASSLMAGGELFFGEGSRLTVL.

This clonotype appeared many times. This rearrangement joins TRBV7-9 to TRBJ2-7, with D tentatively TRBD1 (6 bases). V dropped 5 bases and J dropped 4 bases, with 12 bases sitting between them. The CDR3 is 13 amino acids. CDR1 is SEHNR and CDR2 is FQNEAQ in the germline V gene (reference sequence). The CDR3 sequence is CASSPFDRYEQYF. In nucleotides, the CDR3 is TGTGCCAGCAGCCCTTTCGACAGGTACGAGCAGTACTTC. The variable domain in full, with the rest retrieved from reference TRBV7-9 and TRBJ2-7, is DTGVSQNPRHKITKRGQNVTFRCDPISEHNRLYWYRQTLGQGPEFLTYFQNEAQLEKSRLLSDRFSAERPKGSFSTLEIQRTEQGDSAMYLCASSPFDRYEQYFGPGTRLTVT.